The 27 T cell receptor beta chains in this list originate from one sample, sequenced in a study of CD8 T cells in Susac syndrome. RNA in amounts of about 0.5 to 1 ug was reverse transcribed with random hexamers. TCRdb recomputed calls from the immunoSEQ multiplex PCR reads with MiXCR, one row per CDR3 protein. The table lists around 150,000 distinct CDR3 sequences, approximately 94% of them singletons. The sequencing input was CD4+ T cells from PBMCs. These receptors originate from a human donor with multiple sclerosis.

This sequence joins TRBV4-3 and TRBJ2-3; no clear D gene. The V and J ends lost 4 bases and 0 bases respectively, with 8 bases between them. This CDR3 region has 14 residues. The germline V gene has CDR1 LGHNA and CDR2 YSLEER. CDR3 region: CASSPSQSTDTQYF. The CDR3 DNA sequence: TGCGCCAGCAGCCCCTCACAGAGCACAGATACGCAGTATTTT.

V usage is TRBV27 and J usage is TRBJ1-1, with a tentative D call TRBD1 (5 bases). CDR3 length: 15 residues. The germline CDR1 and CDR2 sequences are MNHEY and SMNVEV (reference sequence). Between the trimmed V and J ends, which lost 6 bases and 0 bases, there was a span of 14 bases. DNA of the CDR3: TGTGCCAGCAGGAATCCGGGGCCCTTGAACACTGAAGCTTTCTTT. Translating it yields CASRNPGPLNTEAFF.

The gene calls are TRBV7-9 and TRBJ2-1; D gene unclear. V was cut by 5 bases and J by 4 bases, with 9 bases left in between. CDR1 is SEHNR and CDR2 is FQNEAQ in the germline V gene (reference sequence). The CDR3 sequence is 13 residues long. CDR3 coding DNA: TGTGCCAGCAGCCGACAAGCTTACAATGAGCAGTTCTTC. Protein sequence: CASSRQAYNEQFF.

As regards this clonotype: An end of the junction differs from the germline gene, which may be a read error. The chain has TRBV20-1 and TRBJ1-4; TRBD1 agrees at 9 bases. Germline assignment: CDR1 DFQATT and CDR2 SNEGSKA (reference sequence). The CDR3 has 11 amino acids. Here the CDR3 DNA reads TGCAGTGCTTGGGACAGGGTGTCATGGAATTTT. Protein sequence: CSAWDRVSWNF.

The CDR3, as DNA: TGTGCCACCAGCAGACAAGGACTAGCGTTCCGTCCCTACGAGCAGTACTTC. It codes for CATSRQGLAFRPYEQYF. The rearrangement uses TRBV15 and TRBJ2-7; 9 bases match TRBD2. This CDR3 contains 17 residues. Germline lookup yields CDR1 LNHNV and CDR2 YYDKDF (reference sequence). V trimming: 2 bases; J trimming: 2 bases; junction bases outside the gene matches: 10.

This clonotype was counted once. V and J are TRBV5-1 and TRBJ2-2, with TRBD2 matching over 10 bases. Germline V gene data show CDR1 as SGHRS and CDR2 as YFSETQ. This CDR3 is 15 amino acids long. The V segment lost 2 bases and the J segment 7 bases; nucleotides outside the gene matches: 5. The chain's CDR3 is CASSLLAGSGGELFF. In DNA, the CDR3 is TGCGCCAGCAGCTTACTAGCGGGGTCGGGCGGGGAGCTGTTTTTT.

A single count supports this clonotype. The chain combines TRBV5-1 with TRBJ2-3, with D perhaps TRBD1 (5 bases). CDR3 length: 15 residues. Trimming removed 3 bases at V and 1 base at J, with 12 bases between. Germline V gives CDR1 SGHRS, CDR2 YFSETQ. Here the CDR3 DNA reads TGCGCCAGCAGCTGGGGCGGAGCCGGCACAGATACGCAGTATTTT. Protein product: CASSWGGAGTDTQYF.

CDR3 coding DNA: TGTGCCAGCAGTTCCGGACAGCTACAAGAGACCCAGTACTTC. The encoded protein is CASSSGQLQETQYF. The chain carries TRBV11-2 and TRBJ2-5; TRBD1 is a possible D gene (6 bases). Germline V lookup: CDR1 SGHAT, CDR2 FQNNGV. The CDR3 consists of 14 residues. With 6 bases removed from V and 2 bases from J, the gap between germline ends came to 13 bases.

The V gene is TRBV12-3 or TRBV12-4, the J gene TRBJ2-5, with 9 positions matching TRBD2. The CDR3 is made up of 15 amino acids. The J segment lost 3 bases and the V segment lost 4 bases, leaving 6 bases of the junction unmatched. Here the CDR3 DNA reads TGTGCCAGCAGTTCAAGCGGGAGGACTGAAGAGACCCAGTACTTC. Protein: CASSSSGRTEETQYF.

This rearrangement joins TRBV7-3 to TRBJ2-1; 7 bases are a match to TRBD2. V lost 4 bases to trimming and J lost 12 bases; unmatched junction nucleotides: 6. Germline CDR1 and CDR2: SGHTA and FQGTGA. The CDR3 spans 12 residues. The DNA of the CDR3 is TGTGCCAGCAGCTCCCAGAGCGGGATGCAGTTCTTC. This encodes CASSSQSGMQFF.

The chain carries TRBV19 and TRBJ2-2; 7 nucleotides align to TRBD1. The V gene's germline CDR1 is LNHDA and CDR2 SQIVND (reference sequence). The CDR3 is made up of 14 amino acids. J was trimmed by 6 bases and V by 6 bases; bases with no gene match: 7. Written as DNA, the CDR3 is TGTGCCAGTAGGATAACAGGGGCGGCCGGGGAGCTGTTTTTT. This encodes CASRITGAAGELFF.

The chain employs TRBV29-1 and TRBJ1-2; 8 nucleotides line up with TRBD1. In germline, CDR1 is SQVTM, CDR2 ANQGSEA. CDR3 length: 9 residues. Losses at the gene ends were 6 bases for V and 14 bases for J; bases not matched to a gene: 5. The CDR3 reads CSVDRGRTF. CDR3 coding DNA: TGCAGCGTAGACAGGGGAAGGACCTTC.

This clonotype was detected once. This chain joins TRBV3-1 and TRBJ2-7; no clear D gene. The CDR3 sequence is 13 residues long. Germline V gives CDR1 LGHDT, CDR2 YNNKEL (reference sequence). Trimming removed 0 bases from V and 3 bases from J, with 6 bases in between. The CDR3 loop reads CASSQDGVYEQYF. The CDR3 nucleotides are TGTGCCAGCAGCCAAGATGGGGTCTACGAGCAGTACTTC.

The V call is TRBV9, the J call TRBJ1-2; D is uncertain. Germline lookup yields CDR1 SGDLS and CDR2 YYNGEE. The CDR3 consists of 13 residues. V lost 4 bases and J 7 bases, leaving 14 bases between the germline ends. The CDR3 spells CASSQAAHSGYTF. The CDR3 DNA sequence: TGTGCCAGCAGCCAGGCCGCCCATAGTGGCTACACCTTC.

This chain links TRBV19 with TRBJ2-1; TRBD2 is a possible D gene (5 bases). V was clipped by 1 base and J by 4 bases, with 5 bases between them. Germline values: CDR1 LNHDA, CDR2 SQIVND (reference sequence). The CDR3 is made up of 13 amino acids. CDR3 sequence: CASSIGGYNEQFF. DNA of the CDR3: TGTGCCAGTAGTATAGGAGGGTACAATGAGCAGTTCTTC.

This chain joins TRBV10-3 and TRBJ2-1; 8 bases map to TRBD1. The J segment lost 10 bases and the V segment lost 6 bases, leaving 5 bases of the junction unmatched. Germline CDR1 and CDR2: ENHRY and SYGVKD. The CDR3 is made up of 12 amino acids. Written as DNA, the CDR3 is TGTGCCATCAGCAGGGGGCTAAAGGAGCAGTTCTTC. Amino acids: CAISRGLKEQFF.

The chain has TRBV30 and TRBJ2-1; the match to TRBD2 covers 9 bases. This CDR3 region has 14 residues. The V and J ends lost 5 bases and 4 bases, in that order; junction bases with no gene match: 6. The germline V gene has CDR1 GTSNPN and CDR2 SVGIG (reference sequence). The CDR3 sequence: CAWAYSGSYNEQFF. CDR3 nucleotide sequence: TGTGCCTGGGCGTATAGCGGGAGTTACAATGAGCAGTTCTTC. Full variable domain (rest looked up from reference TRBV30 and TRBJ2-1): SQTIHQWPATLVQPVGSPLSLECTVEGTSNPNLYWYRQAAGRGLQLLFYSVGIGQISSEVPQNLSASRPQDRQFILSSKKLLLSDSGFYLCAWAYSGSYNEQFFGPGTRLTVL.

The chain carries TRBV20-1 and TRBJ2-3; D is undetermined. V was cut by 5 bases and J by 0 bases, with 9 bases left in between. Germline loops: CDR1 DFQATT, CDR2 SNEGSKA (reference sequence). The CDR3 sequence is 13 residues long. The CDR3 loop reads CSAEATSTDTQYF. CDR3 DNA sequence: TGCAGTGCTGAGGCTACTAGCACAGATACGCAGTATTTT.

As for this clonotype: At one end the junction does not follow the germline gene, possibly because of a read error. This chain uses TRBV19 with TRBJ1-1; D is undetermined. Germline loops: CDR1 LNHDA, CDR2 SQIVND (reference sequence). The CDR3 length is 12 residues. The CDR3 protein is CASSVENTEAFF. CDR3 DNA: TGTGCCAGTAGTGTAGAGAACACTGAAGCTTTCTTT.

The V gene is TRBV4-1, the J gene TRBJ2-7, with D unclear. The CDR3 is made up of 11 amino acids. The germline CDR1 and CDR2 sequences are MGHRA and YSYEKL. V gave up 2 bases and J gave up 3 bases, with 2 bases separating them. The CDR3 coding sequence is TGCGCCAGCAGCCAATTCTACGAGCAGTACTTC. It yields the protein CASSQFYEQYF.

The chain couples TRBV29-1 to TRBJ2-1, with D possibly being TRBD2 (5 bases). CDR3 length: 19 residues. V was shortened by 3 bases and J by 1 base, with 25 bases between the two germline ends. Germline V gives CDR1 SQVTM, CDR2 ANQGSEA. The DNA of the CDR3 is TGCAGCGTTGAGTTGTGGCGGCGCGAACACCGGGGTTCCTACAATGAGCAGTTCTTC. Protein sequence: CSVELWRREHRGSYNEQFF.

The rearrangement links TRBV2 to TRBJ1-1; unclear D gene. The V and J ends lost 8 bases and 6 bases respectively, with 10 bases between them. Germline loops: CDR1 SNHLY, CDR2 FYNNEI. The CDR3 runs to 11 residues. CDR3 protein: CASASTPEAFF. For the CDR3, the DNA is TGTGCCAGCGCGTCAACCCCTGAAGCTTTCTTT.

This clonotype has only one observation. The CDR3: CASSRWGRGGGNTIYF. Written as DNA, the CDR3 is TGTGCCAGCAGCCGCTGGGGGAGGGGTGGTGGAAACACCATATATTTT. The chain recombines TRBV28 with TRBJ1-3, with a tentative D call TRBD1 (5 bases). The germline V gene encodes CDR1 MDHEN and CDR2 SYDVKM. The CDR3 has 16 amino acids. Trimming removed 6 bases from V and 3 bases from J, with 18 bases in between.

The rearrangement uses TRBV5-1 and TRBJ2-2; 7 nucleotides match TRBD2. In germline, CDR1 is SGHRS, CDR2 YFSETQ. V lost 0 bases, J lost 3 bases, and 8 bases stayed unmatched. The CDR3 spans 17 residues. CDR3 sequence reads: CASSLAPGLQYTGELFF. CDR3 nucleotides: TGCGCCAGCAGCTTGGCTCCGGGACTACAGTACACCGGGGAGCTGTTTTTT.

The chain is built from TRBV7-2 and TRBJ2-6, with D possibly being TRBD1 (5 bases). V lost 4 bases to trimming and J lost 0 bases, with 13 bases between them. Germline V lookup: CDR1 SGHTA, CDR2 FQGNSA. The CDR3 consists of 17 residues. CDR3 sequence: CASSSVSTVSGANVLTF. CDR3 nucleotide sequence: TGTGCCAGCAGCTCTGTCTCGACAGTCTCTGGGGCCAACGTCCTGACTTTC.

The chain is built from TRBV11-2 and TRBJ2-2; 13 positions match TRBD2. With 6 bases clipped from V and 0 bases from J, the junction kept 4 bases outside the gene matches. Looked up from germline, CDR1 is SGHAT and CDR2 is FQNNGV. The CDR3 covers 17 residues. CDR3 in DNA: TGTGCCAGCAGGCCCGGGACTAGCGGGGCGAACACCGGGGAGCTGTTTTTT. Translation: CASRPGTSGANTGELFF.

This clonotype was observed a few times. The DNA of the CDR3 is TGTGCCAGCAGTTACTCCTTCCACGAGCAGTACTTC. Residues: CASSYSFHEQYF. The chain employs TRBV6-6 and TRBJ2-7; D unresolved. The CDR3 consists of 12 residues. CDR1 is MNHNY, CDR2 SVGAGI, per germline (reference sequence). V lost 0 bases, J lost 5 bases, and 5 bases lay in between.